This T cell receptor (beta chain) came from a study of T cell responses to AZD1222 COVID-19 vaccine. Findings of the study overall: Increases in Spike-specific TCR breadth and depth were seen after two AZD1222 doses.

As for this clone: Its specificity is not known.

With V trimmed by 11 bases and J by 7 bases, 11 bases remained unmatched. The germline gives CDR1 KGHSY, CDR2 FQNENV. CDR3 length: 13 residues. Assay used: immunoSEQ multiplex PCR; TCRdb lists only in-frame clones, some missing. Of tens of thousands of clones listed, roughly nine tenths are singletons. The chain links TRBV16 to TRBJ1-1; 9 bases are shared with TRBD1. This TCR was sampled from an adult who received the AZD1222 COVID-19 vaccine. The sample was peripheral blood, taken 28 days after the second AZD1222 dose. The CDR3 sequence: CACRDRAVGEAFF. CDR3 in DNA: TGTGCCTGCCGGGACAGGGCTGTCGGTGAAGCTTTCTTT.